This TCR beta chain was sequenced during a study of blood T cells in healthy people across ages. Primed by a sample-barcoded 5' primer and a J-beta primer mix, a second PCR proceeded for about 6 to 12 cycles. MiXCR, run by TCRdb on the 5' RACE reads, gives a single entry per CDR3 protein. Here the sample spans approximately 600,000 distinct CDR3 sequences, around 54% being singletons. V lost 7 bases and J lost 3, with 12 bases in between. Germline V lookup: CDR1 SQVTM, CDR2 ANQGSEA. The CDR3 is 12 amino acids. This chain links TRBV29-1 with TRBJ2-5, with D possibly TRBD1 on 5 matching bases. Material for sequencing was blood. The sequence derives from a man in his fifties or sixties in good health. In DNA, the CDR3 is TGCAGCGCAAAGACAGCAAAAGAGACCCAGTACTTC. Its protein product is CSAKTAKETQYF.